This TCR beta chain was captured by sequencing in a study of blood T cell repertoires in COVID-19. Study at large: The United States, Italy and Spain supplied acute and convalescent COVID-19 samples. PBMCs, B-cell-depleted T cells, or T cells provided the cDNA or gDNA that made up the material.

Original processing methods: Estimation of nucleated cell counts relied on the amplification of reference gene primers. The protocol was immunoSEQ multiplex PCR, while the TCRdb copy is restricted to in-frame clones and leaves out a portion. V and J calls and clone size follow that table, whereas D and trimming were derived from the DNA. The table lists about 220,000 clones, roughly four fifths of them singletons. Participants' reported clinical history set cohort assignment. Sequenced material: PBMCs or T cells enriched from blood (not recorded which). This clonotype originated in a woman aged 40 to 50 with acute COVID-19.

CDR3 loop: CASSWVQGYEQYF. DNA for the CDR3: TGTGCCAGCAGTTGGGTACAGGGCTACGAGCAGTACTTC. This sequence joins TRBV27 and TRBJ2-7; D may be TRBD1 (6 bases). The CDR3 spans 13 residues. Germline V CDR1 and CDR2: MNHEY, SMNVEV (reference sequence). Trimming took 4 bases from V and 3 from J, leaving 10 bases between them.